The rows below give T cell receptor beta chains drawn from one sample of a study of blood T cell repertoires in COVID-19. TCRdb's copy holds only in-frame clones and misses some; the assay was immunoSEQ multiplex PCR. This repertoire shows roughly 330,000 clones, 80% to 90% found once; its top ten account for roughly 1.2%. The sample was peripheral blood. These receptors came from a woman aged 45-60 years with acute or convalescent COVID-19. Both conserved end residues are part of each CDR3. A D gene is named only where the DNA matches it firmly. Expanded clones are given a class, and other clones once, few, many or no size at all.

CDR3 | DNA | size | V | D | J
CALYVGIEKLFF | TGCGCCCTTTATGTGGGCATTGAAAAACTGTTTTTT | . | TRBV10-1 | . | TRBJ1-4
CASSIAPSLEQYF | TGTGCCAGTAGTATAGCCCCGTCCCTCGAGCAGTACTTC | . | TRBV19 | . | TRBJ2-7
CASWTSRETQYF | TGTGCCAGTTGGACTAGCAGAGAGACCCAGTACTTC | . | TRBV27 | TRBD2 | TRBJ2-5
CASSADYRDSQETQYF | TGTGCCAGCAGTGCAGACTACCGGGACAGCCAAGAGACCCAGTACTTC | . | TRBV27 | TRBD1 | TRBJ2-5
CSVDPSEGQGYYGYTF | TGCAGCGTTGACCCCTCGGAAGGACAGGGGTACTATGGCTACACCTTC | . | TRBV29-1 | TRBD1 | TRBJ1-2
CSGTGQETQYF | TGCAGTGGGACAGGGCAGGAGACCCAGTACTTC | . | TRBV20-1 | TRBD1 | TRBJ2-5
CASSPKAGNYGYTF | TGCGCCAGCAGCCCCAAGGCAGGGAACTATGGCTACACCTTC | . | TRBV5-1 | . | TRBJ1-2
CASSRSEAGNTEAFF | TGTGCCAGCAGCCGTTCAGAGGCGGGGAACACTGAAGCTTTCTTT | . | TRBV11-1 | . | TRBJ1-1
CASSAGWAGELFF | TGTGCCAGCAGTGCAGGTTGGGCCGGGGAGCTGTTTTTT | . | TRBV12-3/TRBV12-4 | . | TRBJ2-2
CASSLSQYNEQFF | TGTGCCAGCAGCTTGTCCCAGTACAATGAGCAGTTCTTC | . | TRBV5-4 | . | TRBJ2-1
CASSLRSGQGQGNTIYF | TGTGCCAGCAGCTTACGATCCGGACAGGGGCAAGGAAACACCATATATTTT | . | TRBV7-8 | TRBD1 | TRBJ1-3
CASGLPDRAGNTIYF | TGTGCTAGTGGTTTGCCGGACAGGGCTGGAAACACCATATATTTT | . | TRBV12-5 | TRBD1 | TRBJ1-3
CASGRGWNTEAFF | TGTGCCAGCGGCCGGGGGTGGAACACTGAAGCTTTCTTT | . | TRBV9 | . | TRBJ1-1
CASSTNRATNEKLFF | TGTGCCAGTAGTACTAACAGGGCAACTAATGAAAAACTGTTTTTT | . | TRBV19 | . | TRBJ1-4
CASSDWGGGTQYF | TGTGCCAGCAGTGACTGGGGGGGCGGTACGCAGTATTTT | . | TRBV6-4 | . | TRBJ2-3
CASSVGRGALSYEQYF | TGTGCCAGCAGCGTAGGGCGGGGAGCGCTCTCCTACGAGCAGTACTTC | . | TRBV9 | . | TRBJ2-7
CASSFSLETQYF | TGTGCCAGCAGTTTTTCCCTGGAGACCCAGTACTTC | . | TRBV12-3/TRBV12-4 | . | TRBJ2-5
CASSPAIDRIVAFF | TGTGCCAGCTCACCCGCAATTGACAGGATAGTAGCTTTCTTT | . | TRBV18 | . | TRBJ1-1
CASSESDRAAQHF | TGTGCCAGCAGTGAATCTGACAGGGCCGCCCAGCATTTT | . | TRBV25-1 | TRBD1 | TRBJ1-5
CASSPFRVETEAFF | TGTGCCAGCAGTCCCTTCAGGGTTGAGACTGAAGCTTTCTTT | . | TRBV6-6 | . | TRBJ1-1
CASSSGLSNSPLHF | TGTGCCAGCAGCTCGGGACTGAGTAATTCACCCCTCCACTTT | . | TRBV7-2 | . | TRBJ1-6
CASSTQDRGQPQHF | TGTGCCAGCAGCACACAGGACAGGGGTCAGCCCCAGCATTTT | . | TRBV7-9 | TRBD1 | TRBJ1-5
CASTDSREQPQHF | TGTGCCAGCACCGACTCCCGAGAGCAGCCCCAGCATTTT | . | TRBV12-3/TRBV12-4 | . | TRBJ1-5
CASTRGRGNHNEQFF | TGTGCCAGTACGCGCGGTAGGGGGAATCACAATGAGCAGTTCTTC | . | TRBV19 | . | TRBJ2-1
CASRRDTGELFF | TGTGCCAGCAGGCGAGACACCGGGGAGCTGTTTTTT | . | TRBV7-2 | . | TRBJ2-2
CASSPRTGRNTEAFF | TGTGCCAGCAGTCCCCGGACAGGGAGGAACACTGAAGCTTTCTTT | . | TRBV2 | TRBD1 | TRBJ1-1
CASSLTGWDEKLFF | TGTGCCAGCAGCTTAACAGGGTGGGATGAAAAACTGTTTTTT | . | TRBV7-9 | . | TRBJ1-4
CASSAAYGQGIPYEQYF | TGTGCCAGCTCCGCGGCGTACGGACAGGGGATCCCCTACGAGCAGTACTTC | . | TRBV18 | TRBD1 | TRBJ2-7
CASRTTGNQPQHF | TGTGCCAGCAGGACGACAGGGAATCAGCCCCAGCATTTT | . | TRBV12-3/TRBV12-4 | TRBD1 | TRBJ1-5
CASSLDTYGYTF | TGTGCCAGCAGCCTGGACACTTATGGCTACACCTTC | . | TRBV7-9 | . | TRBJ1-2
CASSLVTGNGQPQHF | TGTGCCAGCAGCTTAGTGACAGGGAATGGACAGCCCCAGCATTTT | . | TRBV7-9 | TRBD1 | TRBJ1-5
CASSMGTENEKLFF | TGTGCCAGTAGTATGGGGACAGAAAATGAAAAACTGTTTTTT | . | TRBV19 | TRBD1 | TRBJ1-4
CASSPGTRRETQYF | TGTGCCAGCAGCCCCGGGACTAGAAGGGAGACCCAGTACTTC | . | TRBV4-2 | TRBD2 | TRBJ2-5
CASSVGGTEAFF | TGTGCCAGCAGCGTCGGGGGTACTGAAGCTTTCTTT | . | TRBV9 | . | TRBJ1-1
CASSSNANYGYTF | TGTGCCAGCAGTAGCAATGCTAACTATGGCTACACCTTC | . | TRBV6-5 | . | TRBJ1-2
CASSDPGGEPTTGCQETQYF | TGTGCCAGCAGTGACCCGGGGGGGGAGCCCACGACGGGGTGTCAAGAGACCCAGTACTTC | . | TRBV6-4 | TRBD2 | TRBJ2-5
CASSFSENQPQHF | TGTGCCAGCAGCTTTAGTGAGAATCAGCCCCAGCATTTT | . | TRBV7-2 | . | TRBJ1-5
CASSGLTGEETQYF | TGTGCCAGCTCAGGATTGACAGGGGAAGAGACCCAGTACTTC | . | TRBV18 | TRBD1 | TRBJ2-5
CASSHVAEDTEAFF | TGTGCCAGCAGCCACGTGGCGGAAGACACTGAAGCTTTCTTT | . | TRBV4-2 | . | TRBJ1-1
CASSQEGADAGADTQYF | TGTGCCAGCAGCCAAGAGGGGGCGGACGCAGGCGCAGATACGCAGTATTTT | once | TRBV4-2 | . | TRBJ2-3
CASSVGGTTLGTQYF | TGTGCCAGCAGCGTAGGAGGGACTACGTTGGGGACGCAGTATTTT | . | TRBV9 | TRBD2 | TRBJ2-3
CASSTGQAGNTIYF | TGCGCCAGCAGCACCGGACAGGCTGGAAACACCATATATTTT | . | TRBV5-1 | TRBD1 | TRBJ1-3
CASSARQGNSYNEQFF | TGTGCCAGCAGCGCGAGACAGGGTAACTCCTACAATGAGCAGTTCTTC | . | TRBV7-9 | TRBD1 | TRBJ2-1
CASKMQGITGELFF | TGTGCCAGTAAAATGCAGGGCATCACCGGGGAGCTGTTTTTT | . | TRBV19 | . | TRBJ2-2
CASSGAQRANEQFF | TGTGCCAGCAGTGGGGCTCAGCGGGCAAATGAGCAGTTCTTC | . | TRBV3-1/TRBV3-2 | . | TRBJ2-1
CASSKLQGEKLFF | TGTGCCAGCAGCAAGCTACAGGGTGAAAAACTGTTTTTT | . | TRBV13 | . | TRBJ1-4
CASSQTPPGTGELFF | TGTGCCAGCAGTCAGACACCGCCGGGGACCGGGGAGCTGTTTTTT | . | TRBV6-6 | . | TRBJ2-2
CASSLGAAGPHNEQFF | TGCGCCAGCAGCTTGGGTGCAGCGGGACCCCACAATGAGCAGTTCTTC | . | TRBV5-1 | TRBD2 | TRBJ2-1
CASSNRDGGTEAFF | TGTGCCAGCAGCAACAGGGATGGGGGCACTGAAGCTTTCTTT | once | TRBV3-1/TRBV3-2 | . | TRBJ1-1
CASSLEAVGNYGYTF | TGCGCCAGCAGCTTGGAAGCAGTCGGGAACTATGGCTACACCTTC | . | TRBV5-1 | . | TRBJ1-2
CASSSDRGGNTIYF | TGTGCCAGCAGCTCTGACAGGGGAGGAAACACCATATATTTT | many | TRBV7-6 | TRBD1 | TRBJ1-3
CASRTGGYTF | TGTGCCAGCAGAACAGGGGGCTACACCTTC | . | TRBV2 | . | TRBJ1-2
CASRRTGDNSPLHF | TGTGCCAGCAGGCGGACAGGGGACAATTCACCCCTCCACTTT | . | TRBV5-6 | TRBD1 | TRBJ1-6
CASSQRTRANTEAFF | TGCGCCAGCAGCCAGAGGACAAGGGCGAACACTGAAGCTTTCTTT | . | TRBV4-1 | . | TRBJ1-1